This T cell receptor (beta chain) stems from a study of T cell responses to AZD1222 COVID-19 vaccine. The assay was immunoSEQ multiplex PCR, and TCRdb's table has in-frame clones only and misses some. The sample includes around 150,000 clones, just under 95% of them seen just once. This clone was observed a single time. The antigen remains unidentified. Per germline, CDR1 SGHRS and CDR2 YFSETQ. The ends were cut back, 4 bases at V and 2 bases at J, with 15 bases in the middle. The CDR3 extends over 15 amino acids. Study results and limitations: The sample set comprised mostly white British donors with more females, and clonal diversity was possibly underestimated. Mapped onto spike, vaccine-associated CD4 TCRs spanned it and were dominant at 160-218 and 743-854.

This chain links TRBV5-1 with TRBJ2-5, with D possibly called TRBD1 or TRBD2 (7 bases each). The sample here was peripheral blood, taken on day 0 of AZD1222 vaccination. The clonotype originates from an adult in good health. The CDR3 is CASSHRQGGQETQYF. The CDR3 DNA is TGCGCCAGCAGCCACCGACAGGGAGGGCAAGAGACCCAGTACTTC.